This TCR beta chain was found in a study of shared T cell receptors in the human thymus. The CDR3 is 15 residues long. Trimming cost V 6 bases and J 5 bases, with 22 bases left between them. Germline V gene data show CDR1 as SQVTM and CDR2 as ANQGSEA. The protocol was immunoSEQ multiplex PCR, while the TCRdb copy is restricted to in-frame clones and leaves out a portion. The sample shows about 610,000 clones, roughly 90% of them seen only once. These records were also assigned to another study, of human thymus T cells. This second report adds: Having surgery to correct congenital heart defects, healthy Finnish infants acted as the donors. Resections were taken during corrective heart surgery, and the thymus tissue came from these. Thymic and blood repertoires showed apparently biased V and J gene usage.

This chain joins TRBV29-1 and TRBJ1-2, with D possibly being TRBD1 (5 bases). The TCR comes from a boy younger than two with a congenital heart defect. The sample was thymocytes. The CDR3 protein is CSVPSVRAGPYGYTF. The CDR3 DNA reads TGCAGCGTCCCCTCTGTCCGGGCAGGGCCATATGGCTACACCTTC.